These 29 T cell receptor beta chains originate from one sample sequenced in a study of a mutant IDH1 vaccine in newly diagnosed glioma. The data were produced by immunoSEQ multiplex PCR, yet TCRdb's version contains in-frame clones alone and is incomplete. The table includes over 50,000 clones, under 90% detected once. No antigen has been assigned to these receptors. Regarding time point: week 23, last vaccination. Each vaccine dose was 300 ug of mutant IDH1 20-mer peptide, with topical imiquimod. The material was PBMCs, obtained from a glioma patient whose treatment included an IDH1 peptide vaccine. These receptors came from a young man with glioma.

The V and J genes are TRBV28 and TRBJ2-1, with 7 bases that match TRBD2. The CDR3 length is 11 residues. CDR1 and CDR2 from the germline V gene are MDHEN and SYDVKM. V shed 6 bases and J 14 bases; nucleotides not matched to a gene: 7. CDR3 protein: CASRGRARKFF. CDR3 DNA: TGTGCCAGCAGGGGGAGGGCCAGGAAGTTCTTC.

The chain links TRBV4-3 to TRBJ2-7; no firm D call. V dropped 5 bases and J dropped 2 bases, with 10 bases sitting between them. Per germline, CDR1 LGHNA and CDR2 YSLEER. The CDR3 runs 13 residues. Here the CDR3 reads CASSGLRAYEQYF. The CDR3 DNA follows: TGCGCCAGCAGCGGTCTTCGGGCCTACGAGCAGTACTTC.

This rearrangement joins TRBV25-1 to TRBJ2-7, with 11 bases that match TRBD2. With 0 bases clipped from V and 6 bases from J, the junction kept 4 bases outside the gene matches. The CDR3 covers 15 residues. CDR1 and CDR2 (germline): MGHDK, SYGVNS. The CDR3 bases are TGTGCCAGCAGTGAATATAGCGGGAGGGCCATCGAGCAGTACTTC. It yields the protein CASSEYSGRAIEQYF.

The DNA of the CDR3 is TGTGCCAGCAGCGGAGGAACAGCCATCAGTGAAAAACTGTTTTTT. This encodes CASSGGTAISEKLFF. V gene TRBV9 combines with J gene TRBJ1-4; D uncertain. Per the germline V gene, CDR1 is SGDLS and CDR2 is YYNGEE. CDR3 length equals 15 residues. V lost 3 bases, J lost 7 bases, and 16 bases lay in between.

The gene calls are TRBV7-8 and TRBJ2-7, with D possibly being TRBD2 (5 bases). Germline V gives CDR1 SGHVS, CDR2 FQNEAQ. This CDR3 comprises 16 residues. Trimming shortened V by 5 bases and J by 6 bases, and 23 bases separated the two germline ends. The CDR3 loop reads CASSPSYGATTSEQYF. DNA for the CDR3: TGTGCCAGCAGCCCCTCCTACGGCGCCACCACTAGCGAGCAGTACTTC.

The chain joins TRBV27 to TRBJ1-4; D is undetermined. CDR1 and CDR2 (germline): MNHEY, SMNVEV (reference sequence). V shed 5 bases and J shed 8 bases, with 9 bases lying between them. This CDR3 has 12 residues. The CDR3 coding sequence is TGTGCCAGCAGTGGTCAGGACGAAAAACTGTTTTTT. The encoded protein is CASSGQDEKLFF.

This clone was detected a few times. This chain links TRBV5-1 with TRBJ2-2; a weak D match, TRBD2 (6 bases). Germline CDR1 and CDR2: SGHRS and YFSETQ. The V and J ends lost 6 bases and 7 bases respectively, with 16 bases between them. The CDR3 sequence is 14 residues long. The CDR3 bases are TGCGCCAGCACCTCGGTAGGAGGGAGCGGGGAGCTGTTTTTT. It encodes CASTSVGGSGELFF.

J is TRBJ1-2 and V is TRBV10-1; D remains ambiguous. This CDR3 is built from 12 residues. Germline V lookup: CDR1 WNHNN, CDR2 SYGVQD (reference sequence). V was trimmed by 11 bases and J by 5 bases, leaving 15 bases between them. The DNA of the CDR3 is TGCGCCTGGCCGATCGAAGGATATGGCTACACCTTC. This codes for CAWPIEGYGYTF.

The chain employs TRBV6-5 and TRBJ2-2; D possibly matches TRBD1 or TRBD2 (7 bases each). This CDR3 has 15 residues. The germline V gene encodes CDR1 MNHEY and CDR2 SVGAGI. V shed 6 bases and J shed 2 bases, with 13 bases lying between them. The CDR3 protein is CASSPRGGNTGELFF. The CDR3 DNA is TGTGCCAGCAGCCCCAGGGGGGGTAACACCGGGGAGCTGTTTTTT.

The rearrangement links TRBV2 to TRBJ2-2; D uncertain. Trimming left V 6 bases short and J 0 bases short, with 8 bases between. From germline, CDR1 is SNHLY and CDR2 FYNNEI. The CDR3 has 14 residues. The CDR3 DNA follows: TGTGCCAGCAGGAGACCCACGAACACCGGGGAGCTGTTTTTT. Protein sequence: CASRRPTNTGELFF.

The chain links TRBV4-2 to TRBJ1-5; D possibly corresponds to TRBD1 (6 bases). With 1 base removed from V and 7 bases from J, the gap between germline ends came to 17 bases. Germline CDR1 reads LGHNA; CDR2 reads YNFKEQ. The CDR3 totals 16 residues. CDR3 in DNA: TGTGCCAGCAGCCAAGTCCGTTCGGGGGGCGGACAGCCCCAGCATTTT. This translates into CASSQVRSGGGQPQHF.

This clone was observed a handful of times. The chain recombines TRBV4-2 with TRBJ1-2; perhaps TRBD1 as D (6 bases). The V end lost 1 base, the J end lost 6 bases, and 12 bases lay between the germline ends. Germline V gene sequence: CDR1 LGHNA, CDR2 YNFKEQ. The CDR3 length is 14 residues. The CDR3 coding sequence is TGTGCCAGCAGCCAAGGGGGGGGCCCTGATGGCTACACCTTC. Translation gives CASSQGGGPDGYTF.

This clone was seen many times. The chain joins TRBV30 to TRBJ1-1; D gene unclear. The germline gives CDR1 GTSNPN, CDR2 SVGIG (reference sequence). CDR3 length: 13 amino acids. The ends were cut back, 5 bases at V and 1 base at J, with 11 bases in the middle. For the CDR3, the DNA is TGTGCCTGGCGTCCCTACAGGAACACTGAAGCTTTCTTT. Its translation is CAWRPYRNTEAFF. The variable domain in full, with the rest retrieved from reference TRBV30 and TRBJ1-1, is SQTIHQWPATLVQPVGSPLSLECTVEGTSNPNLYWYRQAAGRGLQLLFYSVGIGQISSEVPQNLSASRPQDRQFILSSKKLLLSDSGFYLCAWRPYRNTEAFFGQGTRLTVV.

The V call is TRBV2, the J call TRBJ1-1; weak D call: TRBD1 (5 bases). The CDR3 has 13 residues. Germline values: CDR1 SNHLY, CDR2 FYNNEI. The ends were cut back, 6 bases at V and 1 base at J, with 9 bases in the middle. The CDR3 DNA follows: TGTGCCAGCAGCGGACATCCGAACACTGAAGCTTTCTTT. It codes for CASSGHPNTEAFF.

The V call is TRBV6-1, the J call TRBJ2-3; no firm D call. V lost 4 bases to trimming and J lost 6 bases, with 8 bases between them. The CDR3 runs to 12 residues. In germline, CDR1 is MNHNS, CDR2 SASEGT. CDR3 protein: CASSVPPDTQYF. The CDR3 bases are TGTGCCAGCAGTGTGCCCCCGGATACGCAGTATTTT.

This rearrangement joins TRBV11-2 to TRBJ2-7; D perhaps matches TRBD1 (5 bases). Trimming took off 7 bases at V and 4 bases at J, with 17 bases between the two ends. Looked up from germline, CDR1 is SGHAT and CDR2 is FQNNGV. The CDR3 sequence is 14 residues long. This chain's CDR3 is CASTTQDGIYEQYF. CDR3 nucleotide sequence: TGTGCCAGCACCACACAGGACGGAATTTACGAGCAGTACTTC.

In its sample, this clone was seen a few times. The V call is TRBV4-2, the J call TRBJ2-5; D is ambiguous. The CDR3 has 14 amino acids. CDR1 is LGHNA, CDR2 YNFKEQ, per germline. The V end was cut by 3 bases, the J end by 5 bases, with 13 bases between. The CDR3: CASSQRDLRETQYF. In DNA, the CDR3 is TGTGCCAGCAGCCAGAGAGACCTCAGGGAGACCCAGTACTTC.

The J gene is TRBJ1-1, the V gene TRBV19; the D is unclear. Trimming shortened V by 5 bases and J by 1 base, and 14 bases separated the two germline ends. The V gene's germline CDR1 is LNHDA and CDR2 SQIVND (reference sequence). The CDR3 runs to 15 residues. This CDR3 reads CASSAKTTGNTEAFF. The CDR3 DNA is TGTGCCAGTAGTGCGAAGACGACGGGGAACACTGAAGCTTTCTTT.

The rearrangement links TRBV5-6 to TRBJ2-7, with D perhaps matching TRBD2 (7 bases). The CDR3 has 16 residues. V was clipped by 2 bases and J by 0 bases, with 15 bases between them. Germline V lookup: CDR1 SGHDT, CDR2 YYEEEE. CDR3 bases: TGTGCCAGCAGCTTACGGGCGGGGGCTTTCTCCTACGAGCAGTACTTC. Protein product: CASSLRAGAFSYEQYF.

This chain joins TRBV6-5 and TRBJ2-5; 10 nucleotides match TRBD2. From germline, CDR1 is MNHEY and CDR2 SVGAGI. There are 15 residues in the CDR3. The V segment lost 4 bases and the J segment 2 bases; nucleotides outside the gene matches: 4. The CDR3 region is CASSSALAGQETQYF. CDR3 nucleotides: TGTGCCAGCAGTTCGGCACTAGCGGGACAAGAGACCCAGTACTTC.

The V call is TRBV19, the J call TRBJ2-7; D possibly corresponds to TRBD1 (6 bases). The germline gives CDR1 LNHDA, CDR2 SQIVND (reference sequence). The V and J ends lost 5 bases and 3 bases respectively, with 11 bases between them. CDR3 length equals 13 residues. DNA for the CDR3: TGTGCCAGTAGTCCCAGGACAGACTACGAGCAGTACTTC. Protein sequence: CASSPRTDYEQYF.

The gene calls are TRBV19 and TRBJ1-2; D unresolved. The V end was cut by 6 bases, the J end by 9 bases, with 14 bases between. Germline V CDR1 and CDR2: LNHDA, SQIVND (reference sequence). CDR3 length: 12 residues. CDR3 bases: TGTGCCAGTAGCCCCTTCGGTTCCAGCTACACCTTC. Its protein is CASSPFGSSYTF. Complete variable domain (other parts from reference TRBV19 and TRBJ1-2): DGGITQSPKYLFRKEGQNVTLSCEQNLNHDAMYWYRQDPGQGLRLIYYSQIVNDFQKGDIAEGYSVSREKKESFPLTVTSAQKNPTAFYLCASSPFGSSYTFGSGTRLTVV.

This clone appeared a single time. The rearrangement links TRBV6-6 to TRBJ1-1, with 10 bases identical to TRBD1. The CDR3 consists of 15 residues. Germline loops: CDR1 MNHNY, CDR2 SVGAGI (reference sequence). With 5 bases clipped from V and 5 bases from J, the junction kept 8 bases outside the gene matches. The chain's CDR3 is CASSQPDRGPTEAFF. DNA for the CDR3: TGTGCCAGCAGTCAGCCAGACAGGGGGCCTACTGAAGCTTTCTTT.

The chain is built from TRBV28 and TRBJ1-3; D is unclear. V lost 6 bases and J lost 2, with 14 bases in between. Per the germline V gene, CDR1 is MDHEN and CDR2 is SYDVKM. The CDR3 consists of 15 residues. CDR3 DNA sequence: TGTGCCAGCAGCCCCGTTCCGGCCCCTGGAAACACCATATATTTT. Protein: CASSPVPAPGNTIYF.

Comment on this clone: Germline and junction disagree at one end, which may indicate a read error. V and J are TRBV7-7 and TRBJ2-7; TRBD2 matches at 10 bases. The CDR3 loop spans 19 amino acids. CDR1 is SSHAT and CDR2 is FNYEAQ in the germline V gene (reference sequence). The CDR3, as DNA: TGTGCTAGCAGCTTGGCCGGGACTAGCGATCAGCTTTGCTCCTACGAGCAGTACTTC. Amino acid sequence: CASSLAGTSDQLCSYEQYF.

This clone was observed a single time. The V and J genes are TRBV2 and TRBJ1-5, with 9 bases fitting TRBD1. From germline, CDR1 is SNHLY and CDR2 FYNNEI. J gave up 4 bases and V 6 bases, and 7 bases lay outside the gene matches. This CDR3 has 15 amino acids. Here the CDR3 reads CASRPLTGGNQPQHF. DNA for the CDR3: TGTGCCAGCAGGCCACTGACAGGGGGGAATCAGCCCCAGCATTTT.

CDR3 in DNA: TGTGCCAGCAGCTTAGTGGCCGGGAAGGAGGTCGGGGAGACCCAGTACTTC. Translated, it gives CASSLVAGKEVGETQYF. This chain uses TRBV13 with TRBJ2-5; tentatively, D is TRBD2 (5 bases). In germline, CDR1 is PRHDT, CDR2 FYEKMQ (reference sequence). The CDR3 is made up of 17 amino acids. The V end lost 1 base, the J end lost 5 bases, and 20 bases lay between the germline ends.

The CDR3 loop reads CSADTYNEQFF. For the CDR3, the DNA is TGCAGTGCTGATACTTACAATGAGCAGTTCTTC. The chain combines TRBV20-1 with TRBJ2-1; no firm D call. With 5 bases removed from V and 4 bases from J, the gap between germline ends came to 6 bases. The germline gives CDR1 DFQATT, CDR2 SNEGSKA (reference sequence). The CDR3 runs 11 residues.

The genes are TRBV5-1 and TRBJ2-1; D is undetermined. The V end was cut by 0 bases, the J end by 9 bases, with 7 bases between. Germline CDR1 SGHRS, CDR2 YFSETQ. The CDR3 has 12 amino acids. The CDR3 nucleotides read TGCGCCAGCAGCTTGGGCGTAGGTGAGCAGTTCTTC. It specifies CASSLGVGEQFF. Filled out from reference TRBV5-1 and TRBJ2-1, the complete variable domain reads KAGVTQTPRYLIKTRGQQVTLSCSPISGHRSVSWYQQTPGQGLQFLFEYFSETQRNKGNFPGRFSGRQFSNSRSEMNVSTLELGDSALYLCASSLGVGEQFFGPGTRLTVL.